Shown below are 24 T cell receptor beta chains from a single sample sequenced in a study of a mutant IDH1 vaccine in newly diagnosed glioma. The sample's time point: baseline, week 1 (first vaccination visit). The treatment is: pre-vaccination baseline after standard-of-care therapy. Profiled with immunoSEQ multiplex PCR; TCRdb holds only in-frame clones, not every one. The table records approximately 35,000 clones, 75% to 90% of them present only once. Sample: PBMCs, taken from a glioma patient treated with radiotherapy, temozolomide or both. These receptors were collected from a woman aged 40 to 50 with glioma.

The chain is built from TRBV4-1 and TRBJ1-4; 9 bases are a match to TRBD1. There are 16 residues in the CDR3. J was trimmed by 6 bases and V by 1 base; bases with no gene match: 6. The germline gives CDR1 MGHRA, CDR2 YSYEKL. In DNA, the CDR3 is TGCGCCAGCAGCCAAGTGTACAGGGGGCGGGATGAAAAACTGTTTTTT. This encodes CASSQVYRGRDEKLFF.

The J gene is TRBJ2-3, the V gene TRBV5-1; D unresolved. CDR1 and CDR2 (germline): SGHRS, YFSETQ. V lost 1 base and J lost 5, with 2 bases in between. This CDR3 is built from 11 residues. In DNA, the CDR3 is TGCGCCAGCAGCTTGTTAGATACGCAGTATTTT. It is translated as CASSLLDTQYF.

J is TRBJ1-1 and V is TRBV19; D is unresolved. Trimming took off 1 base at V and 10 bases at J, with 10 bases between the two ends. Germline CDR1 is LNHDA and CDR2 is SQIVND (reference sequence). CDR3 length: 12 residues. Here the CDR3 DNA reads TGTGCCAGTAGTATAGCGTTGGGGAGAGCTTTCTTT. Translated: CASSIALGRAFF.

The chain couples TRBV4-2 to TRBJ1-1; D gene unclear. Germline V gene sequence: CDR1 LGHNA, CDR2 YNFKEQ. This CDR3 contains 12 residues. The V end lost 4 bases, the J end lost 5 bases, and 8 bases lay between the germline ends. CDR3: CASSPTRTEAFF. The CDR3 bases are TGTGCCAGCAGCCCAACCAGAACTGAAGCTTTCTTT.

The chain has TRBV29-1 and TRBJ1-2; D might be TRBD1 (6 bases). The V end was cut by 8 bases, the J end by 8 bases, with 21 bases between. The CDR3 is 13 amino acids. CDR1 is SQVTM, CDR2 ANQGSEA, per germline. As DNA, the CDR3 is TGCAGCACATCCGGAGGGGGAGGAAGCGGCTACACCTTC. Translating it yields CSTSGGGGSGYTF.

This clone has only one observation. V is TRBV7-9 and J is TRBJ2-1; D uncertain. The CDR3 extends over 14 amino acids. Germline V CDR1 and CDR2: SEHNR, FQNEAQ (reference sequence). V lost 2 bases and J lost 0, with 5 bases in between. CDR3 loop: CASSLMGSYNEQFF. DNA of the CDR3: TGTGCCAGCAGCTTAATGGGCTCCTACAATGAGCAGTTCTTC. Complete variable domain (other parts from reference TRBV7-9 and TRBJ2-1): DTGVSQNPRHKITKRGQNVTFRCDPISEHNRLYWYRQTLGQGPEFLTYFQNEAQLEKSRLLSDRFSAERPKGSFSTLEIQRTEQGDSAMYLCASSLMGSYNEQFFGPGTRLTVL.

V is TRBV29-1 and J is TRBJ2-7, with D possibly being TRBD2 (5 bases). The CDR3 consists of 16 residues. V lost 1 base and J 0 bases, leaving 16 bases between the germline ends. Germline V gene lookup returns CDR1 SQVTM and CDR2 ANQGSEA. The CDR3 here is CSVEGARAGNSYEQYF. Written as DNA, the CDR3 is TGCAGCGTTGAAGGGGCTCGTGCGGGCAACTCCTACGAGCAGTACTTC.

The V call is TRBV6-1, the J call TRBJ2-7; TRBD1 agrees at 10 bases. Germline trimming cut 3 bases from V and 4 bases from J; bases unmatched to any gene: 6. This CDR3 is built from 15 residues. From germline, CDR1 is MNHNS and CDR2 SASEGT. The chain's CDR3 is CASSDPGQGLYEQYF. In DNA, the CDR3 is TGTGCCAGCAGTGATCCGGGACAGGGGTTGTACGAGCAGTACTTC.

This chain joins TRBV5-1 and TRBJ1-2; the D is unclear. Germline V gene lookup returns CDR1 SGHRS and CDR2 YFSETQ. The CDR3 is made up of 14 amino acids. Trimming cost V 0 bases and J 1 base, with 7 bases left between them. The CDR3 DNA reads TGCGCCAGCAGCTTGGAGGGAAATAACTATGGCTACACCTTC. This encodes CASSLEGNNYGYTF.

The chain carries TRBV19 and TRBJ2-7, with 8 nucleotides matching TRBD1. The CDR3 sequence is 14 residues long. Germline assignment: CDR1 LNHDA and CDR2 SQIVND (reference sequence). J lost 2 bases, V lost 7 bases, and 7 bases had no gene match. The CDR3 protein is CASTPGTGTYEQYF. The CDR3 DNA reads as TGTGCCAGTACCCCCGGGACAGGAACCTACGAGCAGTACTTC.

This rearrangement joins TRBV6-5 to TRBJ1-2; no reliable D call. This CDR3 region has 12 residues. The germline V gene encodes CDR1 MNHEY and CDR2 SVGAGI. V was pared by 5 bases and J by 8 bases, with 12 bases between. The CDR3: CASSRVGRGYTF. DNA of the CDR3: TGTGCCAGCAGTAGGGTCGGTCGAGGCTACACCTTC.

V and J are TRBV10-3 and TRBJ1-1; 9 nucleotides align to TRBD1. From germline, CDR1 is ENHRY and CDR2 SYGVKD. This CDR3 contains 16 residues. The ends lost 2 bases at V and 0 bases at J; junction bases unmatched: 4. The CDR3 sequence: CAISEKQGAMNTEAFF. Written as DNA, the CDR3 is TGTGCCATCAGTGAGAAACAGGGGGCCATGAACACTGAAGCTTTCTTT.

The V call is TRBV6-1, the J call TRBJ1-5; D gene unclear. CDR3 length: 12 residues. Trimming stripped 7 bases from V and 2 bases from J, with 6 bases between. CDR1 MNHNS and CDR2 SASEGT come from the germline V gene. The CDR3 sequence is CASNFRNQPQHF. CDR3 nucleotides: TGTGCCAGCAATTTTCGCAATCAGCCCCAGCATTTT.

The chain is built from TRBV5-4 and TRBJ2-2; no clear D gene. The CDR3 length is 13 residues. In germline, CDR1 is SGHNT, CDR2 YYREEE (reference sequence). The germline V and J ends were trimmed by 5 bases and 4 bases, with 9 bases remaining between them. The CDR3 is CASRSSSTGELFF. In DNA form, the CDR3 reads TGTGCCAGCAGGAGCAGCAGCACCGGGGAGCTGTTTTTT.

The rearrangement joins TRBV29-1 to TRBJ1-2, with a possible D match to TRBD1 (5 bases). Deletions cut 3 bases from V and 1 base from J, with 12 bases between. The germline V gene has CDR1 SQVTM and CDR2 ANQGSEA. CDR3 length: 14 amino acids. The CDR3 is CSVDPTAYNYGYTF. In DNA form, the CDR3 reads TGCAGCGTTGATCCGACAGCTTATAACTATGGCTACACCTTC.

The CDR3, as DNA: TGTGCCAGCAGTACCCTCCTCGGACCCCAGCATTTT. Its protein product is CASSTLLGPQHF. This rearrangement joins TRBV9 to TRBJ1-5; D remains unclear. V shed 5 bases and J shed 10 bases, with 13 bases lying between them. Germline V gene lookup returns CDR1 SGDLS and CDR2 YYNGEE. The CDR3 runs 12 residues.

The chain carries TRBV6-5 and TRBJ1-2, with 7 bases identical to TRBD1. Unmatched junction bases numbered 5, after V lost 0 bases and J lost 4 bases. Per the germline V gene, CDR1 is MNHEY and CDR2 is SVGAGI. The CDR3 totals 15 residues. The CDR3 loop reads CASSYSRRGPYGYTF. The CDR3 bases are TGTGCCAGCAGTTACTCGAGAAGGGGGCCCTATGGCTACACCTTC.

The V and J genes are TRBV4-1 and TRBJ1-1, with D uncertain. V lost 1 base to trimming and J lost 1 base, with 13 bases between them. Germline CDR1 reads MGHRA; CDR2 reads YSYEKL. CDR3 size: 16 residues. The CDR3 coding sequence is TGCGCCAGCAGCCAAGCCCCGGGCGACAAGAACACTGAAGCTTTCTTT. It codes for CASSQAPGDKNTEAFF.

The genes are TRBV28 and TRBJ2-7; D gene ambiguous. The germline V gene encodes CDR1 MDHEN and CDR2 SYDVKM. Deletions cut 2 bases from V and 1 base from J, with 6 bases between. The CDR3 totals 13 residues. The CDR3 DNA reads TGTGCCAGCAGTTTAGGGGTTTCCTACGAGCAGTACTTC. Its protein is CASSLGVSYEQYF.

A few counts support this clone. The rearrangement joins TRBV5-6 to TRBJ1-2, with D unresolved. With 2 bases removed from V and 8 bases from J, the gap between germline ends came to 7 bases. Germline CDR1 SGHDT, CDR2 YYEEEE. The CDR3 is made up of 11 amino acids. CDR3 amino acids: CASSFRLGYTF. The DNA for the CDR3 is TGTGCCAGCAGCTTCCGTCTAGGCTACACCTTC.

The V and J genes are TRBV4-2 and TRBJ1-4, with 8 bases aligning to TRBD1. Germline V lookup: CDR1 LGHNA, CDR2 YNFKEQ. The ends lost 1 base at V and 8 bases at J; junction bases unmatched: 6. This CDR3 region has 15 residues. Here the CDR3 DNA reads TGTGCCAGCAGCCAAGGCGGAGGACAGGGCGAAAAACTGTTTTTT. Amino acid sequence: CASSQGGGQGEKLFF.

For the CDR3, the DNA is TGTGCCAGCAGCCGTCTTACCGGGACAGGGAATGGCTACACCTTC. It encodes CASSRLTGTGNGYTF. The chain recombines TRBV7-8 with TRBJ1-2; 9 bases are shared with TRBD1. The CDR3 is 15 amino acids. CDR1 and CDR2 (germline): SGHVS, FQNEAQ. J was trimmed by 6 bases and V by 5 bases; bases with no gene match: 10.

This chain links TRBV6-5 with TRBJ2-7; the match to TRBD2 covers 12 bases. Losses at the gene ends were 7 bases for V and 4 bases for J; bases not matched to a gene: 5. CDR1 is MNHEY and CDR2 is SVGAGI in the germline V gene. CDR3 length equals 14 residues. This CDR3 reads CASTRLAGGYEQYF. CDR3 DNA: TGTGCCAGCACCAGGCTAGCGGGGGGGTACGAGCAGTACTTC.

This chain connects TRBV4-2 to TRBJ2-7, with 8 bases identical to TRBD1. CDR3 size: 16 residues. Trimming removed 0 bases from V and 6 bases from J; junction bases left unmatched: 10. Germline V CDR1 and CDR2: LGHNA, YNFKEQ. The CDR3 spells CASSQDSPGGLGEQYF. CDR3 coding DNA: TGTGCCAGCAGCCAAGATTCCCCAGGGGGCCTTGGCGAGCAGTACTTC.